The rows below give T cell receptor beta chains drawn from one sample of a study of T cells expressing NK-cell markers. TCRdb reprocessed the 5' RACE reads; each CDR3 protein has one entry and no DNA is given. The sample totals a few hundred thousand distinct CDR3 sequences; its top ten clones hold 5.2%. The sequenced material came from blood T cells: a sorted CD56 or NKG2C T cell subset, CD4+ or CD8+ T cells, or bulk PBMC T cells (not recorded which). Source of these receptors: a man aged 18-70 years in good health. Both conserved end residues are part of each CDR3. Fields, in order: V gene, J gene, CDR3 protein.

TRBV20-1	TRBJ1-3	CSAGDTGLGNTIYF
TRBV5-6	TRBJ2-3	CASSFGYSTDTQYF
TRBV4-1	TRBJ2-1	CASSQVAGVYNEQFF
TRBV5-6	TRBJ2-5	CASSYLSTRSQTQYF
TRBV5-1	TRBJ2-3	CASSPSGQGLGTDTQYF
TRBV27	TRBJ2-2	CASRRPAGELFF
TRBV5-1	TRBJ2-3	CASSLTGDITDTQYF
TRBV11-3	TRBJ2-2	CASSPHPISTGELFF
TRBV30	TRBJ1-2	CAWSVLGGYTF
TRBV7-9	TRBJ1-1	CASSPVRVLRNTEVFF
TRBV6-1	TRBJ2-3	CASNHELNTDTQYF
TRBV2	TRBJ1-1	CASSEFGGMSFF
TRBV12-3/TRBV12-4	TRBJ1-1	CASSRGWNTEAFF
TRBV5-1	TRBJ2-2	CASRRTSDHGELFF
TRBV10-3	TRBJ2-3	CAIRHTNRDSDRTDTQYF
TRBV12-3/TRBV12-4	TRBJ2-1	CASSLGQGVEQFF
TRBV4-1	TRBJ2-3	CASSQGPKSTDTQYF
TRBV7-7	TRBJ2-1	CASSLVKGSYNEQFF
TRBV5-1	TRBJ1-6	CASSLSGSGGRSPLHF
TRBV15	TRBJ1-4	CATSERYSNEKLFF
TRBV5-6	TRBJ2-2	CASSPLNEFRELFF
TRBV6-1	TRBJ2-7	CATARRGAYSYEQYF
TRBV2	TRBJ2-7	CASSLSRGEQYF
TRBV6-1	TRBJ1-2	CASRTIGYGYTF
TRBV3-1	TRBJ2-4	CASSQLDRKNIQYF
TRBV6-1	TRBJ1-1	CASTQTGGLQINTEAFF
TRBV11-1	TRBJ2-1	CASSLGDPDGYNEQFF